The 21 T cell receptor beta chains given below trace back to one sample, sequenced in a study of T-cell reconstitution after alpha-beta-depleted transplantation in children. TCRbeta library preparation incorporated unique molecular identifiers. TCRdb used MiXCR to reprocess the PCR reads, holding one entry per CDR3 protein. The sample holds approximately 500,000 distinct CDR3 sequences, 25% to 30% seen once. The sequences come from PBMCs, collected before TCRalphabeta/CD19-depleted stem cell transplant. These receptors all stem from a boy younger than two with Wiskott-Aldrich syndrome, due to receive a stem cell transplant.

V usage is TRBV7-9 and J usage is TRBJ2-3; D is perhaps TRBD2 (5 bases). CDR1 and CDR2 from the germline V gene are SEHNR and FQNEAQ (reference sequence). V gave up 4 bases and J gave up 3 bases, with 14 bases separating them. The length of the CDR3 is 15 residues. Here the CDR3 DNA reads TGTGCCAGCAGCTCCGGGGTGGTAGGGACAGATACGCAGTATTTT. Protein sequence: CASSSGVVGTDTQYF.

This clonotype was observed once. The CDR3 region is CASSGGSFYGYTF. The CDR3 coding sequence is TGTGCCAGCTCTGGAGGCAGCTTCTATGGCTACACCTTC. The V call is TRBV5-6, the J call TRBJ1-2, with no clear D. Trimming pared 7 bases from V and 4 bases from J, leaving 14 bases between. The CDR3 runs 13 residues. CDR1 and CDR2 (germline): SGHDT, YYEEEE.

This clonotype has only a few counts. V usage is TRBV5-1 and J usage is TRBJ2-3, with 7 nucleotides matching TRBD2. From germline, CDR1 is SGHRS and CDR2 YFSETQ. V was pared by 1 base and J by 6 bases, with 5 bases of the junction left unmatched. CDR3 length: 14 residues. The CDR3 DNA reads as TGCGCCAGCAGCTTGAACGGCGGGAGTGATACGCAGTATTTT. This codes for CASSLNGGSDTQYF.

The chain employs TRBV27 and TRBJ2-1; 13 bases align to TRBD2. The CDR3 extends over 16 amino acids. V lost 5 bases, J lost 9 bases, and 10 bases stayed unmatched. The germline gives CDR1 MNHEY, CDR2 SMNVEV (reference sequence). The DNA of the CDR3 is TGTGCCAGCAGTACCCTACTAGCGGGAGGGCCGGTTGAGCAGTTCTTC. Encoded protein: CASSTLLAGGPVEQFF.

In its sample, this clonotype was seen a few times. The chain is built from TRBV4-1 and TRBJ1-1; tentative D call: TRBD1 (5 bases). Germline V gene sequence: CDR1 MGHRA, CDR2 YSYEKL. The ends were cut back, 1 base at V and 5 bases at J, with 17 bases in the middle. The CDR3 loop spans 16 amino acids. The CDR3 coding sequence is TGCGCCAGCAGCCAAGTGGGCCAGGGAAGTAAGACTGAAGCTTTCTTT. It is translated as CASSQVGQGSKTEAFF.

The CDR3 DNA is TGTGCCAGCAGTGGGACTAGCGGGAGACTATCCGAGACCCAGTACTTC. Translated, it gives CASSGTSGRLSETQYF. V and J are TRBV27 and TRBJ2-5, with TRBD2 matching over 14 bases. This CDR3 region has 16 residues. Germline assignment: CDR1 MNHEY and CDR2 SMNVEV (reference sequence). The ends lost 5 bases at V and 5 bases at J; junction bases unmatched: 7.

The CDR3 sequence: CASSFPGFPHEQFF. CDR3 DNA: TGCGCCAGCAGCTTCCCGGGCTTCCCCCATGAGCAGTTCTTC. The rearrangement joins TRBV5-1 to TRBJ2-1; D is undetermined. The CDR3 contains 14 residues. The V end lost 2 bases, the J end lost 8 bases, and 14 bases lay between the germline ends. Germline V gene sequence: CDR1 SGHRS, CDR2 YFSETQ.

The CDR3 is CASRSGGKNIQYF. CDR3 DNA: TGTGCCAGTAGGTCGGGAGGGAAAAACATTCAGTACTTC. The V gene is TRBV19, the J gene TRBJ2-4; 8 nucleotides align to TRBD2. Looked up from germline, CDR1 is LNHDA and CDR2 is SQIVND (reference sequence). V gave up 6 bases and J gave up 4 bases; unmatched junction bases: 2. CDR3 size: 13 residues.

This clonotype was picked up many times. The chain is built from TRBV27 and TRBJ2-5, with a weak D call TRBD2 (5 bases). Germline CDR1 reads MNHEY; CDR2 reads SMNVEV (reference sequence). V was shortened by 2 bases and J by 5 bases, with 9 bases between the two germline ends. The CDR3 length is 13 residues. CDR3 loop: CASSLRGRETQYF. Here the CDR3 DNA reads TGTGCCAGCAGTTTACGGGGAAGGGAGACCCAGTACTTC.

The chain has TRBV29-1 and TRBJ1-1, with D hard to call. In germline, CDR1 is SQVTM, CDR2 ANQGSEA. The CDR3 extends over 14 amino acids. The germline V and J ends were trimmed by 4 bases and 4 bases, with 16 bases remaining between them. The CDR3 region has the DNA TGCAGCGTTGGAAGTCTTGTGGGAGGCACTGAAGCTTTCTTT. Translation gives CSVGSLVGGTEAFF. The full variable domain, in which reference TRBV29-1 and TRBJ1-1 provide the parts outside the CDR3, is SAVISQKPSRDICQRGTSLTIQCQVDSQVTMMFWYRQQPGQSLTLIATANQGSEATYESGFVIDKFPISRPNLTFSTLTVSNMSPEDSSIYLCSVGSLVGGTEAFFGQGTRLTVV.

This clonotype has just a few counts. The chain carries TRBV3-1 and TRBJ2-5; D remains unclear. CDR3 length: 14 amino acids. V shed 5 bases and J shed 4 bases, with 14 bases lying between them. Germline V gene lookup returns CDR1 LGHDT and CDR2 YNNKEL (reference sequence). The CDR3 region has the DNA TGTGCCAGCAGCGCTGTATATTCCAGAGAGACCCAGTACTTC. It encodes CASSAVYSRETQYF.

This chain connects TRBV5-1 to TRBJ2-5; possibly TRBD1 for D (5 bases). The CDR3 runs 15 residues. Germline assignment: CDR1 SGHRS and CDR2 YFSETQ. The V gene lost 0 bases and the J gene lost 1 base, with 10 bases spanning the gap. Written as DNA, the CDR3 is TGCGCCAGCAGCTTGGTTGCAGGGCCCCAAGAGACCCAGTACTTC. Amino acids: CASSLVAGPQETQYF.

This clonotype has a handful of counts. The rearrangement joins TRBV5-1 to TRBJ2-1; 9 positions match TRBD2. The germline V gene has CDR1 SGHRS and CDR2 YFSETQ. The V gene end was trimmed by 8 bases and the J gene end by 7 bases; junction bases not matched to a gene: 16. This CDR3 has 16 amino acids. The DNA of the CDR3 is TGCGCCAGTTCACTTGGTAGTAGCGGGAGTAAAAATGAGCAGTTCTTC. Encoded protein: CASSLGSSGSKNEQFF.

This clonotype was detected only a few times. The rearrangement joins TRBV24-1 to TRBJ1-2; D not certain. The CDR3 has 12 amino acids. Germline V gene sequence: CDR1 KGHDR, CDR2 SFDVKD. Trimming took 9 bases from V and 7 from J, leaving 14 bases between them. The CDR3 here is CATSDCSSGYTF. The CDR3 nucleotides read TGTGCCACCTCCGACTGTTCGAGTGGCTACACCTTC.

The V and J genes are TRBV5-8 and TRBJ1-2, with 7 bases identical to TRBD1. There are 14 residues in the CDR3. Losses at the gene ends were 5 bases for V and 0 bases for J; bases not matched to a gene: 4. Germline V gene sequence: CDR1 SGHTS, CDR2 YDEGEE. CDR3 DNA: TGTGCCAGCAGAAGACAGGGAGCTAACTATGGCTACACCTTC. Translation gives CASRRQGANYGYTF.

This chain joins TRBV20-1 and TRBJ1-3, with D perhaps matching TRBD1 (5 bases). Deletions cut 4 bases from V and 0 bases from J, with 13 bases between. CDR3 length: 15 residues. CDR1 and CDR2 from the germline V gene are DFQATT and SNEGSKA (reference sequence). The CDR3 DNA sequence: TGCAGTGCTAAAGTAGGGGCAACCTCTGGAAACACCATATATTTT. Its translation is CSAKVGATSGNTIYF.

This clonotype was seen more than once but under ten times. This chain joins TRBV6-6 and TRBJ2-3; unclear D gene. CDR1 and CDR2 (germline): MNHNY, SVGAGI (reference sequence). V gave up 0 bases and J gave up 7 bases, with 5 bases separating them. There are 12 residues in the CDR3. The CDR3 reads CASSYSMNTQYF. The CDR3, as DNA: TGTGCCAGCAGTTACTCGATGAATACGCAGTATTTT.

The chain has TRBV5-1 and TRBJ2-5; TRBD1 matches at 8 bases. CDR3 length equals 15 residues. Germline loops: CDR1 SGHRS, CDR2 YFSETQ. V was clipped by 0 bases and J by 3 bases; unmatched bases: 4. DNA of the CDR3: TGCGCCAGCAGCTTGGAGGCAGGGGGCAAAGAGACCCAGTACTTC. Its translation: CASSLEAGGKETQYF.

This chain connects TRBV20-1 to TRBJ2-2; D uncertain. Trimming shortened V by 1 base and J by 6 bases, and 12 bases separated the two germline ends. Germline lookup yields CDR1 DFQATT and CDR2 SNEGSKA (reference sequence). This CDR3 region has 14 residues. CDR3 coding DNA: TGCAGTGCTAGAGCCCCAGAGGTGCCCGGGGAGCTGTTTTTT. Translation: CSARAPEVPGELFF.

The V and J genes are TRBV29-1 and TRBJ2-3; 8 nucleotides match TRBD1. CDR1 SQVTM and CDR2 ANQGSEA come from the germline V gene. The CDR3 sequence is 15 residues long. V dropped 3 bases and J dropped 0; count of bases not matched to a gene: 5. The CDR3 loop is CSVERTGPSTDTQYF. CDR3 in DNA: TGCAGCGTTGAGAGGACAGGGCCGAGCACAGATACGCAGTATTTT.

This chain uses TRBV11-2 with TRBJ2-5; D unclear. The CDR3 loop spans 14 amino acids. The germline V gene encodes CDR1 SGHAT and CDR2 FQNNGV. V lost 5 bases and J lost 0, with 10 bases in between. The CDR3 protein is CASSGQVHQETQYF. In DNA form, the CDR3 reads TGTGCCAGCAGCGGCCAAGTCCACCAAGAGACCCAGTACTTC.